The sequence of this T cell receptor (beta chain) was determined in a study of blood T cell dynamics during melanoma immunotherapy (TCRdb year 2020). With respect to the entire study: Patients with metastatic melanoma were treated with first-line pembrolizumab or nivolumab plus ipilimumab as standard of care in the United Kingdom. To find early correlates of response, the study profiled the peripheral T cell receptor repertoires of patients with metastatic melanoma both before and after one cycle of checkpoint inhibitor therapy. The training cohort consisted of consecutive patients, while an additional independent group of patients from the same centre was pooled to form an external validation set. Study-wide findings and limitations: The study could not determine whether the T cell clones driving repertoire changes were melanoma-specific or reflected general immune activation. Patients who later achieved disease control showed a bifurcated PBMC repertoire reorganization at W3, with increased clonality or increased diversity, unlike progressors. The relatively small sample size was recognized as a factor that could limit how well the results generalize.

For every bulk PBMC sample, a fixed 350 ng of DNA was loaded. TCR beta CDR3 sequences were amplified from genomic DNA using the immunoSEQ TCRb Assay kit according to manufacturer instructions. The KAPA Library Quantification Kit for Illumina platforms was used to quantify pooled libraries by qPCR. Pooled libraries were clustered at roughly 0.55-1.1 pM and sequenced on an Illumina NextSeq 500. The paper's data handling went like this. The TCR data were analyzed using immunoSEQ ANALYZER and the R LymphoSeq package. A rearrangement efficiency score was calculated as productive divided by the sum of productive and non-productive CDR3 sequences. Clonality was assessed using the Gini coefficient and diversity using the Renyi index at alpha=1, with pairwise comparisons between timepoints within each patient. In LymphoSeq, clonal relatedness was computed with an edit distance of 3 and repertoire similarity was computed with the Bhattacharyya coefficient. To classify response, a linear discriminant analysis based on week-3 changes in clonality and diversity was built using the R MASS and caret packages. The table comes from immuneACCESS by way of TCRdb, which keeps in-frame sequences with V and J called. Part of the clones is missing from these tables; in studies checked, under half for an unresolved V gene and the rest for unknown reasons. V, J and clone size were drawn from that table, and D and trimming were deduced from the DNA. For this sample there are about 6,900 clones; 80% appear just once. The ten most abundant clones make up 25% to 35% of the sample.

A remark on this clone: Its target antigen remains unknown. Qualities for individual bases were not recorded, and no much larger clone is one base off.

Its CDR3 holds 14 amino acids, cysteine through phenylalanine. Only CDR3 DNA remains: 42 bases, in frame from the first base. At the junction V is shortened by 4 bases and J by 8 bases; bases outside the gene matches: 9. For CDR1 and CDR2, the germline V gene lists MNHEY and SVGAGI. The meaning of the sample's time point label: pre-treatment baseline. Blood samples were collected before treatment (T0) and at week 3 (W3), after the first cycle of checkpoint blockade. Except for a couple of patients with rapid clinical progression, response was assessed 12 weeks after the first infusion by RECIST 1.1; disease control meant complete response, partial response or stable disease. Any patient who had received prior systemic cancer treatment, was on concomitant immunosuppressant therapy or had synchronous other active malignancies was excluded. Bulk PBMC and plasma cell-free DNA were both sequenced for TCR beta so that circulating cells and T cell turnover could be tracked. Lymphoprep and SepMate tubes were used to isolate PBMC from blood, and red cell lysis was then performed. QIAamp DNA Blood Mini kits were used to extract DNA from both PBMC and sorted T cell subsets.

The sequencing used blood, collected from a patient treated with checkpoint blockade. The clonotype was recovered from a human donor with melanoma. Recombination connected TRBV6-5 to TRBJ1-2; 8 middle bases align to TRBD1. The CDR3 sequence is CASSSGQGKEGYTF. The nucleotide sequence is given as TGTGCCAGCAGTTCCGGACAGGGAAAAGAGGGCTACACCTTC.